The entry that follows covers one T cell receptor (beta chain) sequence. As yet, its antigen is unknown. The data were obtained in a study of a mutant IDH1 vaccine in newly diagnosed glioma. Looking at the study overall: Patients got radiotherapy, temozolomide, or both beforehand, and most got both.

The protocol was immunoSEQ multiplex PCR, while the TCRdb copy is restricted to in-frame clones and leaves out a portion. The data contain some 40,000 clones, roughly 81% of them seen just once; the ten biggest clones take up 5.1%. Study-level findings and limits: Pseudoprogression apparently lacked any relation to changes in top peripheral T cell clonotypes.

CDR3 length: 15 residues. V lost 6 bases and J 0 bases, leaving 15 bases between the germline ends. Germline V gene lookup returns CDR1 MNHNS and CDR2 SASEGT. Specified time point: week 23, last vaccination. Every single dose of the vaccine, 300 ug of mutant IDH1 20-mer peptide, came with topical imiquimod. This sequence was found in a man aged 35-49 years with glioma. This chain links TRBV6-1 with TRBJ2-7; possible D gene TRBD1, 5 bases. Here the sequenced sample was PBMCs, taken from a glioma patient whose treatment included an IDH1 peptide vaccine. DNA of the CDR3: TGTGCCAGCAGCCGAAGGGTGGACAACTCCTACGAGCAGTACTTC. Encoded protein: CASSRRVDNSYEQYF.